This T cell receptor (beta chain) was recorded in a study of blood T cell repertoires in COVID-19 (TCRdb year 2020). In terms of the full investigation: Samples from collaborators originated in the United States, Italy and Spain and spanned both the acute and convalescent phases of COVID-19. The prospective study material was composed of cDNA or gDNA derived from T cells, B-cell-depleted T cells, or PBMCs. The dataset comprised deeply sampled blood TCRbeta repertoires from subjects exposed to, actively infected with, or recovered from COVID-19. A freely available public database, intended as a resource for researchers studying the immune response to SARS-CoV-2, is where the repertoires were released. Samples were obtained from the ongoing ImmuneRACE study (first 160 participants) and from 1,000 to 1,500 subjects provided by 6 global collaborators. The sample metadata nearly always contained a de-identified subject ID, COVID-19 status, age in years and sex. HLA class I and class II types, where available, came from metadata supplied by the sample provider rather than from assay-based typing. The full study reports these points: How much clinical and demographic metadata was included differed by source and by participant, and the metadata was provided uncurated.

TCRbeta CDR3 regions were amplified from genomic DNA by means of the immunoSEQ Assay, a bias-controlled multiplex PCR. In the original analysis: Nucleated cell counts per sample were estimated from amplification of reference gene primers within the assay. Sequence reads were collapsed and filtered to measure the absolute abundance of every unique TCRbeta CDR3 rearrangement. For each sample, productive Simpson clonality was calculated by taking the square root of Simpson's diversity index across productive rearrangements. As stored in TCRdb, this immuneACCESS dataset retains in-frame rearrangements with V and J assigned. A fraction of the clones does not appear; measured against another copy, unresolved V genes explain less than half of the discrepancy, and the remainder lacks a known reason. The V and J calls and clone size are taken from that table; D and trimming were inferred from the DNA. The sample data list 110,000 or so clones, and less than 85% of these were observed just once. Around 4.2% of the sample lies in the top ten.

The V end loses 3 bases and the J end loses 4 bases, and a stretch of 11 bases separates them. The germline V gene specifies SGHDT as CDR1 and YYEEEE as CDR2. The CDR3 starts with the cysteine, ends with the phenylalanine, and has 14 residues. Only the CDR3 part of the read is kept: 42 bases, read in frame from the first base. Each collaborating institution followed its own protocols to collect whole blood in K2EDTA tubes. For TCRbeta analysis, collaborator samples were shipped as frozen whole blood, as isolated PBMCs, or as DNA extracted from either sample type. Turning to this clone: Its antigen is still unknown. No base quality values were provided; no much bigger clone lies one nucleotide off.

This clonotype was sampled from a human donor in a cohort sampled during active or convalescent COVID-19. The specimen was peripheral blood. This receptor chain uses TRBV5-6 and TRBJ2-1; the D gene cannot be resolved reliably. The sequenced DNA: TGTGCCAGCAGCTCCACCGGAGTTTACAATGAGCAGTTCTTC. The encoded protein is CASSSTGVYNEQFF.